This is a list of T cell receptor beta chains from one sample in a study of identical twins. TCRdb analysed the 5' RACE reads with MiXCR anew, one entry per CDR3 protein. The sample holds about 690,000 distinct CDR3 sequences, around 20% seen once. A further study also used this sample, focusing on T cells expressing NK-cell markers.

Sample: PBMCs. Receptors originate from a woman in her late teens or twenties in good health. Both conserved end residues are part of each CDR3. The D gene is left open where the match is weak. A clone size is listed for some rows: how often the clone was seen (once, few, many), or a class if it is expanded.

V gene	clone size	D gene	J gene	CDR3 DNA	CDR3 protein
TRBV5-4	-	-	TRBJ2-1	TGTGCCAGCAGCCGCGAAGGGTACCCGTCCTACAATGAGCAGTTCTTC	CASSREGYPSYNEQFF
TRBV6-5	-	TRBD2	TRBJ2-7	TGTGCCAGCAGTTACGTACTAGCGGGTTCCTACGAGCAGTACTTC	CASSYVLAGSYEQYF
TRBV6-2/TRBV6-3	-	-	TRBJ1-2	TGTGCCAGCGGAGAGGTCGGGAACCCTGGTGGCTACACCTTC	CASGEVGNPGGYTF
TRBV20-1	few	TRBD2	TRBJ2-1	TGCAGTGCTCCGCCGGGACTAGCGGGAGGGCATCAGTTCTTC	CSAPPGLAGGHQFF
TRBV7-9	-	TRBD1	TRBJ2-7	TGTGCCAGCACCCCCCCGACGGGACAGGGGGCAGAGGAGCAGTACTTC	CASTPPTGQGAEEQYF
TRBV19	-	-	TRBJ2-3	TGTGCCAGTAGTATTGCAGGGCTTGCCACAGATACGCAGTATTTT	CASSIAGLATDTQYF
TRBV12-3/TRBV12-4	-	TRBD1	TRBJ2-7	TGTGCCAGCAGTTCGGGACAGGGTGTGAATGAGCAGTACTTC	CASSSGQGVNEQYF
TRBV6-2/TRBV6-3	-	-	TRBJ2-7	TGTGCCAGCAGTTATAAGAAGCGCTACTCCTACGAGCAGTACTTC	CASSYKKRYSYEQYF
TRBV9	-	TRBD2	TRBJ2-1	TGTGCCAGCAGCGTAAATAACCGGGACGGGACCCGGGGGGATGGTGAGCAGTTCTTC	CASSVNNRDGTRGDGEQFF
TRBV20-1	-	TRBD2	TRBJ2-5	TGCAGTGCTAGGGGACTAGCGGGAATCGGGGAGACCCAGTACTTC	CSARGLAGIGETQYF
TRBV4-3	-	-	TRBJ2-6	TGCGCCAGCAGCCCCGAATTCAGGTCTGGGGCCAACGTCCTGACTTTC	CASSPEFRSGANVLTF
TRBV5-1	-	TRBD2	TRBJ2-3	TGCGCCAGCAGCTTGGGGCCTAGCGGGGGGGTACTTCTGGATACGCAGTATTTT	CASSLGPSGGVLLDTQYF
TRBV5-1	-	TRBD2	TRBJ2-4	TGCGCCAGCAGACCGACCGGGACTAGATTGGGAAACATTCAGTACTTC	CASRPTGTRLGNIQYF
TRBV7-2	-	TRBD2	TRBJ2-3	TGTGCCAGCAGCCCGTCCGGGACTAGCGGGTATACGCAGTATTTT	CASSPSGTSGYTQYF
TRBV7-8	-	TRBD2	TRBJ2-7	TGTGCCAGCAGCTCCAGCGGGGACCCTGAGAAGCAGTACTTC	CASSSSGDPEKQYF
TRBV27	few	-	TRBJ2-4	TGTGCCAGCAGTTTCGACAGAAAAAACATTCAGTACTTC	CASSFDRKNIQYF
TRBV20-1	few	-	TRBJ2-7	TGCAGTGCTAGAGTACAGAACCCTGGCGAGCAGTACTTC	CSARVQNPGEQYF
TRBV10-1	-	TRBD2	TRBJ2-7	TGCGCCAGCAGTGACGGGACTACGGGGTACGAGCAGTACTTC	CASSDGTTGYEQYF
TRBV10-3	-	-	TRBJ2-6	TGTGCCATCAAAGAGGGGGCCAACGTCCTGACTTTC	CAIKEGANVLTF
TRBV6-5	-	TRBD2	TRBJ2-1	TGTGCCAGCAGTTCCCTCTCGGGCGGGAGGGCCCATGAGCAGTTCTTC	CASSSLSGGRAHEQFF
TRBV29-1	few	TRBD2	TRBJ2-3	TGCAGCGTCCGACCGGCTAGCGGGGCTACAACAGATACGCAGTATTTT	CSVRPASGATTDTQYF
TRBV20-1	-	TRBD2	TRBJ2-1	TGCAGTGCTAGAGAGGCGGGAGTCTCCTACAATGAGCAGTTCTTC	CSAREAGVSYNEQFF
TRBV20-1	few	TRBD1	TRBJ2-7	TGCAGTGCTAGGGGCAGGGGGCTCCTCTCCTACGAGCAGTACTTC	CSARGRGLLSYEQYF
TRBV6-5	-	-	TRBJ1-2	TGTGCCAGCAGTTGGGCAGGGGTCTATGGCTACACCTTC	CASSWAGVYGYTF
TRBV6-5	-	-	TRBJ2-7	TGTGCCAGCAGTTCAAATAGGGTTTCAAACGAGCAGTACTTC	CASSSNRVSNEQYF
TRBV6-2/TRBV6-3	-	TRBD2	TRBJ2-3	TGTGCCAGCAGTAGAATGCGGACTAGCGGCAACACAGATACGCAGTATTTT	CASSRMRTSGNTDTQYF
TRBV20-1	many	-	TRBJ2-5	TGCAGTGCTAGAGATAGTGGTGGCGAGGGAGAGACCCAGTACTTC	CSARDSGGEGETQYF
TRBV6-5	many	-	TRBJ2-1	TGTGCCAGCAGTTACAAGGCGGGTTACAATGAGCAGTTCTTC	CASSYKAGYNEQFF
TRBV7-9	-	-	TRBJ2-3	TGTGCCAGCAGGGCTAGTCTAGCCACAGATACGCAGTATTTT	CASRASLATDTQYF
TRBV6-1	few	-	TRBJ1-2	TGTGCCAGCAGAGCTACAGGGAACGCTAACTATGGCTACACCTTC	CASRATGNANYGYTF
TRBV20-1	-	TRBD1	TRBJ1-4	TGCAGTGCGACCGGGACAGGGGGCGCGGAAGGTGAAAAACTGTTTTTT	CSATGTGGAEGEKLFF
TRBV7-2	few	-	TRBJ2-3	TGTGCCAGCAGCCGTGTAGCCGCACCTGGGGATACGCAGTATTTT	CASSRVAAPGDTQYF
TRBV12-3/TRBV12-4	-	-	TRBJ2-1	TGTGCCAGCAGTGGAGGGAATTCTAATCTCTACAATGAGCAGTTCTTC	CASSGGNSNLYNEQFF
TRBV2	-	-	TRBJ1-2	TGTGCCAGCAGTCCCCCGGGACACCCACGGGGCTACACCTTC	CASSPPGHPRGYTF
TRBV29-1	-	TRBD2	TRBJ2-1	TGCAGCGAGACTCGACCTAGCGGGAGGGGGGGCTCCTACAATGAGCAGTTCTTC	CSETRPSGRGGSYNEQFF
TRBV2	-	-	TRBJ2-7	TGTGCCAGCAGAGACCAGCCCACGGGCCAACAGTACTTC	CASRDQPTGQQYF
TRBV5-1	many	-	TRBJ2-7	TGCGCCAGCAGCTTGGTGCCCTCCTACGAGCAGTACTTC	CASSLVPSYEQYF
TRBV20-1	-	-	TRBJ1-2	TGCAGTGCCACACGGGCTAACTATGGCTACACCTTC	CSATRANYGYTF
TRBV6-1	-	TRBD1	TRBJ1-5	TGTGCCACGACAGGGGGCGCGAGCGGCCAGCCCCAGCATTTT	CATTGGASGQPQHF
TRBV7-2	-	-	TRBJ2-4	TGTGCCAGCAGCCCAGAAATAGCCAAAAACATTCAGTACTTC	CASSPEIAKNIQYF
TRBV9	few	-	TRBJ2-6	TGTGCCAGCAGCCCCAAGATCGCTGGGGCCAACGTCCTGACTTTC	CASSPKIAGANVLTF
TRBV4-3	few	-	TRBJ1-2	TGCGCCAGCAGCCAAGATTGGCAGCATTATGGCTACACCTTC	CASSQDWQHYGYTF
TRBV12-3/TRBV12-4	-	-	TRBJ2-5	TGTGCCAGCACTCAACAACCCGAGACCCAGTACTTC	CASTQQPETQYF
TRBV7-2	few	-	TRBJ2-7	TGTGCCAGCAGCTTTACAACTCTCTCCTACGAGCAGTACTTC	CASSFTTLSYEQYF
TRBV7-9	few	-	TRBJ2-1	TGTGCCAGCAGCGGCTTGGGGAGGCAGTTCTTC	CASSGLGRQFF
TRBV4-3	-	TRBD2	TRBJ2-1	TGCGCCAGCAGCCAAGGGGCCGGTAGGGGAGGGCCGTTCAATGAGCAGTTCTTC	CASSQGAGRGGPFNEQFF
TRBV5-1	few	TRBD1	TRBJ2-7	TGCGCCAGCAGCTTGAAGGACAGGGCCTACGAGCAGTACTTC	CASSLKDRAYEQYF
TRBV27	-	TRBD1	TRBJ1-1	TGTGCCAGCAGCCCCCGAGGGGGCAGTAACACTGAAGCTTTCTTT	CASSPRGGSNTEAFF
TRBV4-1	few	TRBD2	TRBJ2-3	TGCGCCAGCAGCCAAGATCCCAGCGGGAGTAGGAGAGGTACAGATACGCAGTATTTT	CASSQDPSGSRRGTDTQYF
TRBV6-5	-	-	TRBJ2-2	TGTGCCAGCAGTTACGGGGGCAGGACCACGAACACCGGGGAGCTGTTTTTT	CASSYGGRTTNTGELFF
TRBV6-6	-	TRBD2	TRBJ2-1	TGTGCCAGCAGACGGCGGGGGTACAATGAGCAGTTCTTC	CASRRRGYNEQFF